Sequencing of this TCR beta chain was carried out in a study of T cells and Merkel cell carcinoma outcomes. In its sample, this clone was seen once. Its antigen is not identified. Assay used: immunoSEQ multiplex PCR; TCRdb lists only in-frame clones, some missing. The data show 15,000 to 19,000 clones, 80% to 90% seen once. Findings and caveats of the study: Merkel cell carcinoma outcomes were reportedly predicted by repertoire and T-cell density.

Germline V CDR1 and CDR2: SGHTA, FQGTGA. V shed 6 bases and J 0 bases; nucleotides not matched to a gene: 3. The CDR3 sequence is 15 residues long. The receptor's source is a human donor with Merkel cell carcinoma. V gene TRBV7-3 combines with J gene TRBJ2-5; 11 positions match TRBD2. The sample taken for sequencing was tumor tissue from Merkel cell carcinoma. CDR3 amino acids: CASSVAGGYQETQYF. CDR3 nucleotides: TGTGCCAGCAGTGTAGCGGGGGGGTACCAAGAGACCCAGTACTTC.